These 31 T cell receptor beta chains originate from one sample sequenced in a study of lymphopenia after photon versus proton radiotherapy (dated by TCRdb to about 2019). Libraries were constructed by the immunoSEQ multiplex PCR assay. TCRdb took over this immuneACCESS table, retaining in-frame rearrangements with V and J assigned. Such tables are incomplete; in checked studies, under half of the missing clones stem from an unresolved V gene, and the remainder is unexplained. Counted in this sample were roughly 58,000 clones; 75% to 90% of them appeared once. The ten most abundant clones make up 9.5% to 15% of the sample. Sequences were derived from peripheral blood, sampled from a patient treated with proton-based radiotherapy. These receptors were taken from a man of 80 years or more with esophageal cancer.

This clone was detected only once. The CDR3 is CASSWLREQETQYF. CDR3 bases: TGTGCCAGCAGCTGGCTGAGGGAACAAGAGACCCAGTACTTC. The chain is built from TRBV7-9 and TRBJ2-5; a possible D gene is TRBD2 (5 bases). This CDR3 contains 14 residues. CDR1 is SEHNR, CDR2 FQNEAQ, per germline (reference sequence). V lost 4 bases and J lost 2, with 11 bases in between.

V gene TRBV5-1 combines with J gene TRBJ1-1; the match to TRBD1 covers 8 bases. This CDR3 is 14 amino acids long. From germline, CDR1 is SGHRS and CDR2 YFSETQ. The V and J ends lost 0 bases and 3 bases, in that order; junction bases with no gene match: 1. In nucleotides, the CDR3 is TGCGCCAGCAGCTTGGGGACAGGGTACACTGAAGCTTTCTTT. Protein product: CASSLGTGYTEAFF. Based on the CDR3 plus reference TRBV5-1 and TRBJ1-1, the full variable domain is KAGVTQTPRYLIKTRGQQVTLSCSPISGHRSVSWYQQTPGQGLQFLFEYFSETQRNKGNFPGRFSGRQFSNSRSEMNVSTLELGDSALYLCASSLGTGYTEAFFGQGTRLTVV.

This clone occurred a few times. The CDR3 loop reads CASSFIGSAYGYTF. The CDR3 DNA reads TGCGCCAGCAGCTTCATAGGGTCAGCTTATGGCTACACCTTC. The chain employs TRBV5-1 and TRBJ1-2; D gene uncertain. The CDR3 has 14 amino acids. Per germline, CDR1 SGHRS and CDR2 YFSETQ. Trimming left V 2 bases short and J 5 bases short, with 13 bases between.

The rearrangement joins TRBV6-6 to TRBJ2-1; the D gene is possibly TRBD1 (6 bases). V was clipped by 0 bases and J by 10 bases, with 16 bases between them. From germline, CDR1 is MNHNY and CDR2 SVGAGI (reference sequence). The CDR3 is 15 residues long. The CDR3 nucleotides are TGTGCCAGCAGTTACTCTCTGACAGGCGATGGGGAGCAGTTCTTC. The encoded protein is CASSYSLTGDGEQFF.

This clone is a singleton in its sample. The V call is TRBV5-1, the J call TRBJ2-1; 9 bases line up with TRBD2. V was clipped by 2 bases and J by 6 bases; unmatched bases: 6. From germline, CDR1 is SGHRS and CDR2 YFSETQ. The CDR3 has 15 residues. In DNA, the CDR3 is TGCGCCAGCAGCTTAGGGAGCGGGAGGATCAATGAGCAGTTCTTC. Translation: CASSLGSGRINEQFF.

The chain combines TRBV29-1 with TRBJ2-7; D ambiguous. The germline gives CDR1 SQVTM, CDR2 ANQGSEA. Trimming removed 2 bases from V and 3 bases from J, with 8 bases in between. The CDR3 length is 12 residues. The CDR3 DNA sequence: TGCAGCGTTGAAACAGCTAACTACGAGCAGTACTTC. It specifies CSVETANYEQYF.

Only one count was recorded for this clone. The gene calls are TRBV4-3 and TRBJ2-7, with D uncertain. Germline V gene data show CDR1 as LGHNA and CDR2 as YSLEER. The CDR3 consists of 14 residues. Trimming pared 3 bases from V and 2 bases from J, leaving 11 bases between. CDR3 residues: CASSQGLGPYEQYF. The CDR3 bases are TGCGCCAGCAGCCAGGGATTAGGCCCCTACGAGCAGTACTTC.

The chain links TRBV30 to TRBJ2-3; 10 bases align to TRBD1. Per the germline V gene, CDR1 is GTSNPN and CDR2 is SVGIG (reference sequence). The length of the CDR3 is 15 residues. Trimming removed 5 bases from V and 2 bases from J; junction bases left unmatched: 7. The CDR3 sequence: CAWALGTGDTDTQYF. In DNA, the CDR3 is TGTGCCTGGGCACTCGGGACAGGGGACACAGATACGCAGTATTTT.

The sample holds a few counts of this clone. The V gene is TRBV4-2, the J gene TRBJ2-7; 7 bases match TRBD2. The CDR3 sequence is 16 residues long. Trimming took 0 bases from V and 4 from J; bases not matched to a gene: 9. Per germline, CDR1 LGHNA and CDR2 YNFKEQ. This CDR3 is CASSQDGGDYSYEQYF. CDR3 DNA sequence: TGTGCCAGCAGCCAAGACGGCGGGGACTACTCGTACGAGCAGTACTTC.

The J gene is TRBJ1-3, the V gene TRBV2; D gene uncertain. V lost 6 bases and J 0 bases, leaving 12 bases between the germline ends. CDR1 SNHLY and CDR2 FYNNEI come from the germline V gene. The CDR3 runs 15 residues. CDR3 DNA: TGTGCCAGCAGAGTTGACGAGAGCTCTGGAAACACCATATATTTT. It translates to CASRVDESSGNTIYF.

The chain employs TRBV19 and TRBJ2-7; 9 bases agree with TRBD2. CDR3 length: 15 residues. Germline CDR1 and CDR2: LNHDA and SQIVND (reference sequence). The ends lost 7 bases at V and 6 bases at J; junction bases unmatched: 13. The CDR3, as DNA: TGTGCCAGTAAGGATAGCGGGAGCCCCCCTGGCGAGCAGTACTTC. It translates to CASKDSGSPPGEQYF.

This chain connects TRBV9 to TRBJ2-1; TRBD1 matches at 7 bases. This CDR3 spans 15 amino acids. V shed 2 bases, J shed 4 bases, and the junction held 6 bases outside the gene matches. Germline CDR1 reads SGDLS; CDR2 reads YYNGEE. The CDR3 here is CASSVRQGDYNEQFF. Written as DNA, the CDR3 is TGTGCCAGCAGCGTCCGACAGGGCGATTACAATGAGCAGTTCTTC. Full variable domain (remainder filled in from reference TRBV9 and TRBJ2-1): DSGVTQTPKHLITATGQRVTLRCSPRSGDLSVYWYQQSLDQGLQFLIQYYNGEERAKGNILERFSAQQFPDLHSELNLSSLELGDSALYFCASSVRQGDYNEQFFGPGTRLTVL.

In DNA, the CDR3 is TGTGCCAGCAGCTTGGGGACTAGCGTAAGGAATGAGCAGTTCTTC. Protein: CASSLGTSVRNEQFF. V is TRBV11-2 and J is TRBJ2-1, with 10 bases aligning to TRBD2. This CDR3 has 15 residues. The germline V gene has CDR1 SGHAT and CDR2 FQNNGV. The junction had 6 bases not matched to a gene; V was cut back by 3 bases and J by 7 bases.

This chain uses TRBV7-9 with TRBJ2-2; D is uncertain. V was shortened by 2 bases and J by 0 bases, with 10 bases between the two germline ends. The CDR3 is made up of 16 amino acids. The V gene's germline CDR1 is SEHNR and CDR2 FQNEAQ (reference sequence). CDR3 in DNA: TGTGCCAGCAGCTTATTTATCCACCCGAACACCGGGGAGCTGTTTTTT. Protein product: CASSLFIHPNTGELFF.

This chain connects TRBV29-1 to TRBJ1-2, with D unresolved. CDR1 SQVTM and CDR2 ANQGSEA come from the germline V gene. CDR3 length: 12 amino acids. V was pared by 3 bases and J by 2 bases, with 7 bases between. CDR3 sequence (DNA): TGCAGCGTTGAGACGGGGAACTATGGCTACACCTTC. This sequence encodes CSVETGNYGYTF.

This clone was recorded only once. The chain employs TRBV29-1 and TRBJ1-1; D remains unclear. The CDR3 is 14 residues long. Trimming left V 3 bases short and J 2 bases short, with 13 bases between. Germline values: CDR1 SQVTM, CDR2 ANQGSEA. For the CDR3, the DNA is TGCAGCGTTGACGTCGGAGGGCAAAACACTGAAGCTTTCTTT. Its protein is CSVDVGGQNTEAFF.

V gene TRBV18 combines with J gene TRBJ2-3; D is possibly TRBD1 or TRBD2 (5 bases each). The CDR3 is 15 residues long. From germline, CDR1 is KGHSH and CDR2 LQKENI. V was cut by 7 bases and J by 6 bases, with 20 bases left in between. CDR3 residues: CASLEGRQYLDTQYF. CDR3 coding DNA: TGTGCCAGCTTAGAGGGGCGGCAATATTTGGATACGCAGTATTTT.

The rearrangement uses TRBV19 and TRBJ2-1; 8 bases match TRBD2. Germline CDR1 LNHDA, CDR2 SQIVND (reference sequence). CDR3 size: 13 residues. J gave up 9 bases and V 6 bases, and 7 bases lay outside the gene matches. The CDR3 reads CASSLGLAGEQFF. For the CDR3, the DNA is TGTGCCAGTAGCCTCGGACTAGCTGGTGAGCAGTTCTTC.

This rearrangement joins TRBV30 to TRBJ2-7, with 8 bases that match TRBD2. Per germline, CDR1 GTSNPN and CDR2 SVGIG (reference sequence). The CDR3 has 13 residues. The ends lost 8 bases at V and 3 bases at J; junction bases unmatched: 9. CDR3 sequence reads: CALTAGGHYEQYF. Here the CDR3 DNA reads TGTGCCCTCACGGCGGGAGGCCACTACGAGCAGTACTTC.

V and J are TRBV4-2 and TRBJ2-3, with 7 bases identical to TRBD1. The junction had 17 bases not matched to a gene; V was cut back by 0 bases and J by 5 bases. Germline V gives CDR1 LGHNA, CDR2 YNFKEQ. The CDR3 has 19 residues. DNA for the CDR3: TGTGCCAGCAGCCAAGATTTCTCGAGACAGGGTCTTTTTGGAGATACGCAGTATTTT. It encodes CASSQDFSRQGLFGDTQYF.

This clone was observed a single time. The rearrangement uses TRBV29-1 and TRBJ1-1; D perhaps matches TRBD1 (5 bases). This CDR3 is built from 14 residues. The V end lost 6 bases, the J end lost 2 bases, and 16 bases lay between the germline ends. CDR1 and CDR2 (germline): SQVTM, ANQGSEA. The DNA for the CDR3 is TGCAGCGTCAGGGCCGCGAGAGGAAACACTGAAGCTTTCTTT. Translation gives CSVRAARGNTEAFF.

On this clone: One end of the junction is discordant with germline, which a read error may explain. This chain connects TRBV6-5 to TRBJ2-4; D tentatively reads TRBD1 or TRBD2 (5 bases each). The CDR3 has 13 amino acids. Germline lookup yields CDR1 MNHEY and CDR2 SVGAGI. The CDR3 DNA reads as TGTGCCAGCAGTTGGGACGCCACAAACATTCAGTACTTC. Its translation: CASSWDATNIQYF.

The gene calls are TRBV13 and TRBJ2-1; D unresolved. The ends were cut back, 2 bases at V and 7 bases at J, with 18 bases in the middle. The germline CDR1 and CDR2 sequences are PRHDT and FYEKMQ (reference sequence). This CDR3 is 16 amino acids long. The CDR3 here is CASSLRLGSSWNEQFF. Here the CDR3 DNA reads TGTGCCAGCAGCTTACGACTCGGAAGTTCGTGGAATGAGCAGTTCTTC. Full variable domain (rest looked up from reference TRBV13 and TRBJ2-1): AAGVIQSPRHLIKEKRETATLKCYPIPRHDTVYWYQQGPGQDPQFLISFYEKMQSDKGSIPDRFSAQQFSDYHSELNMSSLELGDSALYFCASSLRLGSSWNEQFFGPGTRLTVL.

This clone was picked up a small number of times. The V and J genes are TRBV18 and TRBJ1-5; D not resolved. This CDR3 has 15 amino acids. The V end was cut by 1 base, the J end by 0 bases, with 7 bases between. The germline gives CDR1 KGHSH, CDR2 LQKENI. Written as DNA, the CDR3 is TGTGCCAGCTCACCACAGCCGAGTAGCAATCAGCCCCAGCATTTT. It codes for CASSPQPSSNQPQHF.

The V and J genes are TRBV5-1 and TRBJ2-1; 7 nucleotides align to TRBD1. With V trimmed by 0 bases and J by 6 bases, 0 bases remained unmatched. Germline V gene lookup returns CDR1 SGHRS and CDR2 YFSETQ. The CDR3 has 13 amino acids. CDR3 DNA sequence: TGCGCCAGCAGCTTGGGACAGGGCAATGAGCAGTTCTTC. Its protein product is CASSLGQGNEQFF.

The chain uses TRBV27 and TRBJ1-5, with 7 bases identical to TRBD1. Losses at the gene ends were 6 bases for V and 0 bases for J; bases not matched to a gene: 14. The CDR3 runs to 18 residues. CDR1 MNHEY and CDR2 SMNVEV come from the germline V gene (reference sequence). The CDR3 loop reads CASRLPGQREYSNQPQHF. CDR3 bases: TGTGCCAGCAGACTTCCGGGACAGAGGGAATATAGCAATCAGCCCCAGCATTTT.

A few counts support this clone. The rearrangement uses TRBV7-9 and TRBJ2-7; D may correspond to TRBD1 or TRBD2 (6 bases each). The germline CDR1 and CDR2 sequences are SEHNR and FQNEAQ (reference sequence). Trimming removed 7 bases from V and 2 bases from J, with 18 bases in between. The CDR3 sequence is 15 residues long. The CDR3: CASTDRRDTTYEQYF. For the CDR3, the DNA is TGTGCCAGCACCGACCGGCGGGACACTACCTACGAGCAGTACTTC. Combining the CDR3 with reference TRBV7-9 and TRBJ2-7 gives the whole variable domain DTGVSQNPRHKITKRGQNVTFRCDPISEHNRLYWYRQTLGQGPEFLTYFQNEAQLEKSRLLSDRFSAERPKGSFSTLEIQRTEQGDSAMYLCASTDRRDTTYEQYFGPGTRLTVT.

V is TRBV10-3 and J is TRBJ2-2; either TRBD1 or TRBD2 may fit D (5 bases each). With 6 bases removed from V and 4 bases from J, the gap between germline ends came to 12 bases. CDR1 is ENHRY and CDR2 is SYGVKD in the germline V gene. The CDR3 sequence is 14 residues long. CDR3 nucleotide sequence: TGTGCCATCAGGACCCGGGACCCCACCGGGGAGCTGTTTTTT. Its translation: CAIRTRDPTGELFF.

CDR3 sequence (DNA): TGTGCCAGTAGTATCTCCAGTAACAATGAGCAGTTCTTC. This sequence encodes CASSISSNNEQFF. The chain combines TRBV19 with TRBJ2-1; D ambiguous. In germline, CDR1 is LNHDA, CDR2 SQIVND (reference sequence). Trimming cost V 3 bases and J 5 bases, with 8 bases left between them. The CDR3 extends over 13 amino acids.

CDR3 in amino acids: CASSVVSGNTEAFF. The CDR3 DNA reads TGTGCCAGCAGCGTAGTTTCGGGGAACACTGAAGCTTTCTTT. The V and J genes are TRBV9 and TRBJ1-1, with no clear D. The germline gives CDR1 SGDLS, CDR2 YYNGEE. Trimming pared 0 bases from V and 1 base from J, leaving 7 bases between. This CDR3 comprises 14 residues.

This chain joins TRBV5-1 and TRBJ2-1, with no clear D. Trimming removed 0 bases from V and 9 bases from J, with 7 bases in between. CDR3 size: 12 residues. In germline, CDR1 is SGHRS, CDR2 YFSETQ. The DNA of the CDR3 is TGCGCCAGCAGCTTGGAGTTTGGTGAGCAGTTCTTC. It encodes CASSLEFGEQFF.